The T cell receptor (beta chain) described here comes from a study of T cell responses to AZD1222 COVID-19 vaccine. About the research overall: Second-dose groups at about 4 or about 12 weeks were pooled.

Using immunoSEQ multiplex PCR, the repertoire was profiled, and TCRdb retains in-frame clones only, with some absent. The data contain 150,000 to 200,000 clones, around 93% of them singletons. Worth noting for this clone: What it binds is unknown.

J was trimmed by 0 bases and V by 3 bases; bases with no gene match: 14. Germline V lookup: CDR1 SGHRS, CDR2 YFSETQ. The CDR3 is 20 amino acids. General observations from the study: The peak T cell response came first, and repertoires were sampled only after it. Most donors were white British, females outnumbered males, and clonal diversity was possibly underestimated.

The sample in question was peripheral blood, obtained on day 0 of AZD1222 vaccination. This clonotype originated in an adult in good health. V is TRBV5-1 and J is TRBJ2-1; 11 nucleotides align to TRBD2. This CDR3 reads CASSWIPGLAEGHSYNEQFF. CDR3 coding DNA: TGCGCCAGCAGCTGGATCCCGGGACTAGCGGAAGGCCACTCCTACAATGAGCAGTTCTTC. Drawing the rest from reference TRBV5-1 and TRBJ2-1, the complete variable domain is KAGVTQTPRYLIKTRGQQVTLSCSPISGHRSVSWYQQTPGQGLQFLFEYFSETQRNKGNFPGRFSGRQFSNSRSEMNVSTLELGDSALYLCASSWIPGLAEGHSYNEQFFGPGTRLTVL.